Listed below are T cell receptor beta chains from one sample, sequenced in a study of T-cell reconstitution after alpha-beta-depleted transplantation in children. MiXCR was run by TCRdb on the PCR reads, yielding one entry per CDR3 protein. Found here are about 1,000,000 distinct CDR3 sequences, 25% to 30% of them singletons; the top ten hold more than 25%. Material: PBMCs, mostly from graft donor cells, obtained 360 days after TCRalphabeta/CD19-depleted stem cell transplant. These receptors all stem from a boy younger than two who had a stem cell transplant for SCID, so the T cells may come from the graft donor. CDR3s include the opening cysteine and the closing phenylalanine or tryptophan. The D gene is left open where the match is weak. A clone size is listed for some rows: how often the clone was seen (once, few, many), or a class if it is expanded.

J: TRBJ1-2; D: -; size: -; V: TRBV5-1; DNA: TGCGCCAGCAGCCCACTCGGCCCCGGGAACTATGGCTACACCTTC; CDR3: CASSPLGPGNYGYTF
J: TRBJ2-1; D: TRBD2; size: -; V: TRBV4-2; DNA: TGTGCCAGCAGCCAAGATTTGTCGGGGGGGTCCAATGAGCAGTTCTTC; CDR3: CASSQDLSGGSNEQFF
J: TRBJ1-5; D: -; size: -; V: TRBV7-3; DNA: TGTGCCAGCAGTCCCTCCGGGGACCAGCCCCAGCATTTT; CDR3: CASSPSGDQPQHF
J: TRBJ2-3; D: -; size: few; V: TRBV5-6; DNA: TGTGCCAGCAGCTTGGTGTTGGCGGGAAACACAGATACGCAGTATTTT; CDR3: CASSLVLAGNTDTQYF
J: TRBJ2-2; D: -; size: -; V: TRBV5-6; DNA: TGTGCCAGCAGCTTGGGTGGTATCCGGGCCGGGGAGCTGTTTTTT; CDR3: CASSLGGIRAGELFF
J: TRBJ1-1; D: -; size: -; V: TRBV12-3/TRBV12-4; DNA: TGTGCCAGCACCCGAAGACGGGTCACTGAAGCTTTCTTT; CDR3: CASTRRRVTEAFF
J: TRBJ2-6; D: -; size: -; V: TRBV1; DNA: TGTGCCAGCAGGCAGGAGGCAGTGGCATCCAACGTCCTGACTTTC; CDR3: CASRQEAVASNVLTF
J: TRBJ1-2; D: -; size: -; V: TRBV9; DNA: TGTGCCAGCAGCGTAGAGGGCAGGGCCTCCTATGGCTACACCTTC; CDR3: CASSVEGRASYGYTF
J: TRBJ2-7; D: -; size: many; V: TRBV12-3/TRBV12-4; DNA: TGTGCCAGCAGTTCGGGGGAAACCTACGAGCAGTACTTC; CDR3: CASSSGETYEQYF
J: TRBJ2-1; D: -; size: -; V: TRBV7-2; DNA: TGTGCCAGCAGCTCCGAACTAGCACCAGGTCCTCCGGATGAGCAGTTCTTC; CDR3: CASSSELAPGPPDEQFF
J: TRBJ2-1; D: -; size: few; V: TRBV20-1; DNA: TGCAGTGCTAGAGATGAAGTCGGGGGATCGGGTGAGCAGTTCTTC; CDR3: CSARDEVGGSGEQFF
J: TRBJ1-1; D: -; size: -; V: TRBV4-3; DNA: TGCGCCAGCAGCCAAGTCGGCGATAGTGGGACTGAAGCTTTCTTT; CDR3: CASSQVGDSGTEAFF
J: TRBJ2-1; D: TRBD2; size: few; V: TRBV6-5; DNA: TGTGCCAGCAGCAGGACTAGCGGGGAGTACAATGAGCAGTTCTTC; CDR3: CASSRTSGEYNEQFF
J: TRBJ2-4; D: -; size: -; V: TRBV10-2; DNA: TGCGCCAGCAGTGAGCCCCACAGGGCTCCGGACATTCAGTACTTC; CDR3: CASSEPHRAPDIQYF
J: TRBJ2-1; D: -; size: -; V: TRBV4-3; DNA: TGCGCCAGCAGCCAAGTAAGAGGGGGGGCCTACAATGAGCAGTTCTTC; CDR3: CASSQVRGGAYNEQFF
J: TRBJ2-2; D: TRBD2; size: -; V: TRBV4-1; DNA: TGCGCCAGCAGCAGTCGACCGGGACTAGCGTCCCCCGGGGAGCTGTTTTTT; CDR3: CASSSRPGLASPGELFF
J: TRBJ2-1; D: -; size: few; V: TRBV7-2; DNA: TGTGCCAGCAGCTCCTATCTGGGTGGGGATGAGCAGTTCTTC; CDR3: CASSSYLGGDEQFF
J: TRBJ2-5; D: TRBD1; size: -; V: TRBV5-1; DNA: TGCGCCAGCCGCGACGGGACAGGGGATTTAGAGACCCAGTACTTC; CDR3: CASRDGTGDLETQYF
J: TRBJ2-7; D: TRBD1; size: -; V: TRBV29-1; DNA: TGCAGCGCTGCTTGGGGATTACAGGGGGCAGGCTACGAGCAGTACTTC; CDR3: CSAAWGLQGAGYEQYF
J: TRBJ2-1; D: -; size: -; V: TRBV5-6; DNA: TGTGCCAGCAGCTTGGAGGGAGTGGGGTTCTTC; CDR3: CASSLEGVGFF
J: TRBJ2-7; D: -; size: -; V: TRBV4-1; DNA: TGCGCCAGCAGCCAAGATTGGGGGGTCGCGGAGCGCTACGAGCAGTACTTC; CDR3: CASSQDWGVAERYEQYF
J: TRBJ2-7; D: TRBD1; size: -; V: TRBV4-1; DNA: TGCGCCAGCAGCGCTAGACAGGGGGCAGTATACGAGCAGTACTTC; CDR3: CASSARQGAVYEQYF
J: TRBJ2-3; D: -; size: few; V: TRBV12-3/TRBV12-4; DNA: TGTGCCAGCAGTCTTCGGACCCTTCGCACAGATACGCAGTATTTT; CDR3: CASSLRTLRTDTQYF
J: TRBJ1-2; D: -; size: once; V: TRBV5-1; DNA: TGCGCCAGCAGCTTGAGTCAGACAGGTTTTAACTATGGCTACACCTTC; CDR3: CASSLSQTGFNYGYTF
J: TRBJ2-3; D: TRBD2; size: -; V: TRBV6-1; DNA: TGTGCCAGCAGTGATAGCGGGGGCCGCCTGGATACGCAGTATTTT; CDR3: CASSDSGGRLDTQYF
J: TRBJ2-1; D: -; size: -; V: TRBV6-2/TRBV6-3; DNA: TGTGCCAGCAGTTACCAGGACTATGTTCCCTACAATGAGCAGTTCTTC; CDR3: CASSYQDYVPYNEQFF
J: TRBJ2-7; D: -; size: -; V: TRBV20-1; DNA: TGCAGTGCTAGCGGGGGGACATCCTACGAGCAGTACTTC; CDR3: CSASGGTSYEQYF
J: TRBJ1-5; D: -; size: -; V: TRBV20-1; DNA: TGCAGTGCTAGAGATTGGGGAGGGGTTGACAATCAGCCCCAGCATTTT; CDR3: CSARDWGGVDNQPQHF
J: TRBJ2-6; D: TRBD1; size: few; V: TRBV5-1; DNA: TGCGCCAGCAGCCCAGACAGGGGGCAGGTTTGGGGGGCCAACGTCCTGACTTTC; CDR3: CASSPDRGQVWGANVLTF
J: TRBJ2-1; D: TRBD2; size: -; V: TRBV20-1; DNA: TGCAGTGCTGGGGCGGGGGGCCGAGGTAATGAGCAGTTCTTC; CDR3: CSAGAGGRGNEQFF
J: TRBJ1-4; D: -; size: -; V: TRBV12-3/TRBV12-4; DNA: -; CDR3: CASSRRDPMKNCFF
J: TRBJ1-5; D: -; size: -; V: TRBV20-1; DNA: TGCAGTGCTGGGGGACGGAATCAGCCCCAGCATTTT; CDR3: CSAGGRNQPQHF
J: TRBJ1-3; D: -; size: -; V: TRBV11-2; DNA: TGTGCCAGCAGCTTAGTTCGGGGGGCCAGCTCTGGAAACACCATATATTTT; CDR3: CASSLVRGASSGNTIYF
J: TRBJ2-1; D: -; size: -; V: TRBV20-1; DNA: TGCAGTGCTAGAGACCGCGGGGCGAGCTCCTACAATGAGCAGTTCTTC; CDR3: CSARDRGASSYNEQFF
J: TRBJ2-2; D: TRBD1; size: many; V: TRBV2; DNA: TGTGCCAGCGATCTGGGACAGGGGGCGACCGGGGAGCTGTTTTTT; CDR3: CASDLGQGATGELFF
J: TRBJ2-7; D: TRBD2; size: -; V: TRBV7-9; DNA: TGTGCCAGCAGCTCCCCGGGGGGGCAGTACGACGAGCAGTACTTC; CDR3: CASSSPGGQYDEQYF
J: TRBJ2-1; D: -; size: -; V: TRBV7-3; DNA: TGTGCCAGCAGCCCCCGGGGGATCTTCTACCCTGGGGATGAGCAGTTCTTC; CDR3: CASSPRGIFYPGDEQFF
J: TRBJ2-1; D: -; size: -; V: TRBV6-5; DNA: TGTGCCAGCAGTTACTCGAGAACAGGGCGGGATTACAATGAGCAGTTCTTC; CDR3: CASSYSRTGRDYNEQFF
J: TRBJ1-5; D: -; size: -; V: TRBV18; DNA: TGTGCCAGCTCACCCGTGTCACAGTCCAATCAGCCCCAGCATTTT; CDR3: CASSPVSQSNQPQHF
J: TRBJ1-5; D: -; size: -; V: TRBV7-3; DNA: TGTGCCAGCAGCTTGACACACGATGGCAATCAGCCCCAGCATTTT; CDR3: CASSLTHDGNQPQHF
J: TRBJ2-4; D: TRBD1; size: -; V: TRBV19; DNA: TGTGCCAGTAGGGACAGGGGTGAAAACATTCAGTACTTC; CDR3: CASRDRGENIQYF
J: TRBJ1-5; D: -; size: -; V: TRBV6-2/TRBV6-3; DNA: TGTGCCAGCAGTCCGAACAGGGCGGGTAATCAGCCCCAGCATTTT; CDR3: CASSPNRAGNQPQHF
J: TRBJ2-1; D: -; size: -; V: TRBV7-4; DNA: TGTGCCAGCAGCTACCCTCGCCCTAAAGGGGGATACAATGAGCAGTTCTTC; CDR3: CASSYPRPKGGYNEQFF
J: TRBJ2-2; D: -; size: -; V: TRBV4-3; DNA: TGCGCCAGCAGCCAAGATCGCGGGGACACCGGGGAGCTGTTTTTT; CDR3: CASSQDRGDTGELFF
J: TRBJ2-3; D: -; size: -; V: TRBV4-2; DNA: TGTGCCAGCAGCCTTAAGGGGGGGCTCACAGATACGCAGTATTTT; CDR3: CASSLKGGLTDTQYF
J: TRBJ2-1; D: TRBD1; size: -; V: TRBV7-9; DNA: TGTGCCAGCAGCCAAATCGGGACAGACTTAAACAATGAGCAGTTCTTC; CDR3: CASSQIGTDLNNEQFF
J: TRBJ1-1; D: -; size: -; V: TRBV10-3; DNA: TGTGCCATCAGTGACGGGGGGCGGATCACTGAAGCTTTCTTT; CDR3: CAISDGGRITEAFF
J: TRBJ2-5; D: TRBD1; size: few; V: TRBV6-1; DNA: TGTGCCAGCGGACGATTCCGGGACAGACAAGAGACCCAGTACTTC; CDR3: CASGRFRDRQETQYF
J: TRBJ1-4; D: -; size: few; V: TRBV6-1; DNA: TGTGCCAGCAGTGTGTCCGCGCTAGAAAAACTGTTTTTT; CDR3: CASSVSALEKLFF
J: TRBJ2-3; D: -; size: few; V: TRBV5-1; DNA: TGCGCCAGCAGCAAGGAGGCGGGTCCAGATACGCAGTATTTT; CDR3: CASSKEAGPDTQYF
J: TRBJ2-7; D: -; size: -; V: TRBV10-3; DNA: TGTGCCATCAGTGCCTCCCGGGGCGATTCCAACTACGAGCAGTACTTC; CDR3: CAISASRGDSNYEQYF